This TCR beta chain was identified during a study of cytomegalovirus exposure and HLA in healthy donors. This clone was observed a few times. Its specificity is unknown. PCR amplification relied on 60 Vbeta primers (plus 13 Jbeta primers). Repertoires were generated with immunoSEQ multiplex PCR, while TCRdb's copy carries only in-frame clones and drops some. The sample consists of some 200,000 clones, more than 60% of them appearing once. The CDR3 has 16 amino acids. Per germline, CDR1 SGHVS and CDR2 FQNEAQ. With V trimmed by 0 bases and J by 3 bases, 6 bases remained unmatched. Regarding the study as a whole: Later genetic work tied a missense DCLRE1C variant to beta-chain V and J trimming.

The sequence came from a woman aged 55-75 years in good health and CMV-seropositive. Sequencing was carried out using PBMCs. The chain uses TRBV7-8 and TRBJ1-2; 8 bases line up with TRBD1. The CDR3 is CASSLAGAGGYYGYTF. Here the CDR3 DNA reads TGTGCCAGCAGCTTAGCGGGGGCAGGGGGCTACTATGGCTACACCTTC.